This T cell receptor (beta chain) was documented in a study of blood T cell repertoires in COVID-19. Across the whole study: Sources were T cells, B-cell-depleted T cells, or PBMCs; the material itself was cDNA or gDNA.

Some clones are missing from TCRdb's copy, which holds only in-frame ones; the method was immunoSEQ multiplex PCR. The sample gives some 300,000 clones, approximately 86% of which show up once; about 2% is in the top ten. Between the trimmed V and J ends, which lost 6 bases and 7 bases, there was a span of 12 bases. Per the germline V gene, CDR1 is SNHLY and CDR2 is FYNNEI. This CDR3 is built from 12 residues. This sequence joins TRBV2 and TRBJ1-2, with D uncertain. The specimen sequenced was peripheral blood. The origin of this receptor is a man aged 18 to 30 with active or convalescent COVID-19. The CDR3 is CASSDYIGGYTF. CDR3 sequence (DNA): TGTGCCAGCAGCGATTACATTGGTGGCTACACCTTC.